The 26 T cell receptor beta chains below were found in one sample sequenced in a study of technical replicates of blood from a few donors. The protocol was immunoSEQ multiplex PCR, while the TCRdb copy is restricted to in-frame clones and leaves out a portion. Here the sample spans some 49,000 clones, around nine tenths being singletons. Material for sequencing was PBMCs. The receptors stem from a human donor in good health. Some clones in this sample may be carry-over from other donors' samples.

In DNA, the CDR3 is TGTGCCAGCTCATCCCTCGGGGGAGACGGGGAGCTGTTTTTT. Protein: CASSSLGGDGELFF. The chain joins TRBV18 to TRBJ2-2, with D possibly TRBD2 on 6 matching bases. Per germline, CDR1 KGHSH and CDR2 LQKENI. The CDR3 covers 14 residues. Trimming took 5 bases from V and 7 from J, leaving 14 bases between them.

The V and J genes are TRBV4-3 and TRBJ2-2; 13 bases align to TRBD2. The germline V gene encodes CDR1 LGHNA and CDR2 YSLEER. The CDR3 is made up of 18 amino acids. The junction had 9 bases not matched to a gene; V was cut back by 2 bases and J by 6 bases. CDR3 residues: CASSQSQWGLAGSGELFF. Written as DNA, the CDR3 is TGCGCCAGCAGCCAATCCCAGTGGGGACTAGCGGGATCCGGGGAGCTGTTTTTT.

The gene calls are TRBV4-3 and TRBJ1-2; D is possibly TRBD1 (5 bases). V dropped 0 bases and J dropped 5 bases, with 13 bases sitting between them. Germline loops: CDR1 LGHNA, CDR2 YSLEER. The CDR3 has 15 residues. CDR3: CASSQDSGHSYGYTF. CDR3 bases: TGCGCCAGCAGCCAAGATTCAGGACATTCTTATGGCTACACCTTC.

The chain uses TRBV18 and TRBJ2-7; TRBD2 aligns across 7 bases. The CDR3 is 15 residues long. After removal of 0 bases from V and 3 bases from J, the junction contained 5 bases not matched to a gene. Germline V gene sequence: CDR1 KGHSH, CDR2 LQKENI. In DNA form, the CDR3 reads TGTGCCAGCTCACCACCGGGAGCGGGGAGCTACGAGCAGTACTTC. Its translation is CASSPPGAGSYEQYF.

This chain joins TRBV7-2 and TRBJ2-7, with TRBD2 identical over 11 bases. The CDR3 is 14 residues long. The germline CDR1 and CDR2 sequences are SGHTA and FQGNSA. The J segment lost 7 bases and the V segment lost 5 bases, leaving 7 bases of the junction unmatched. The CDR3 nucleotides read TGTGCCAGCAGCCCTAGCGGGGGGATACGGGAGCAGTACTTC. It encodes CASSPSGGIREQYF.

The chain carries TRBV4-1 and TRBJ1-1; D is uncertain. The CDR3 is 11 residues long. Germline values: CDR1 MGHRA, CDR2 YSYEKL. With 0 bases removed from V and 11 bases from J, the gap between germline ends came to 7 bases. The CDR3 coding sequence is TGCGCCAGCAGCCAAGAGCATGAGGCTTTCTTT. Translation gives CASSQEHEAFF.

DNA for the CDR3: TGTGCCAGCTCACCTACCGGGACTAGCGAGCAGTACTTC. As protein: CASSPTGTSEQYF. This chain links TRBV18 with TRBJ2-7; 8 bases line up with TRBD2. V lost 3 bases and J lost 6; bases outside the gene matches: 4. CDR3 length equals 13 residues. Germline V gene data show CDR1 as KGHSH and CDR2 as LQKENI.

This chain joins TRBV6-5 and TRBJ1-2; tentatively, D is TRBD1 (5 bases). Trimming pared 7 bases from V and 2 bases from J, leaving 14 bases between. Germline V lookup: CDR1 MNHEY, CDR2 SVGAGI. The CDR3 totals 14 residues. This CDR3 is CASKPGRANYGYTF. CDR3 DNA sequence: TGTGCCAGCAAGCCAGGGAGGGCCAACTATGGCTACACCTTC.

The J gene is TRBJ2-2, the V gene TRBV4-2; 9 bases are shared with TRBD2. V was clipped by 1 base and J by 1 base; unmatched bases: 10. This CDR3 is 19 amino acids long. Germline CDR1 reads LGHNA; CDR2 reads YNFKEQ. The CDR3 DNA is TGTGCCAGCAGCCAAGGGCGGGGGGGTCTAGCGATGAACACCGGGGAGCTGTTTTTT. Translation gives CASSQGRGGLAMNTGELFF.

The V call is TRBV7-8, the J call TRBJ2-7; weak D call: TRBD2 (5 bases). The CDR3 consists of 15 residues. Deletions cut 7 bases from V and 4 bases from J, with 20 bases between. CDR1 and CDR2 (germline): SGHVS, FQNEAQ. CDR3 in amino acids: CASTLRRERQYEQYF. As DNA, the CDR3 is TGTGCCAGCACCCTCCGGCGAGAGCGGCAATACGAGCAGTACTTC.

V gene TRBV19 combines with J gene TRBJ2-4; tentative D call: TRBD1 (7 bases). In germline, CDR1 is LNHDA, CDR2 SQIVND (reference sequence). The CDR3 runs 19 residues. V lost 5 bases and J lost 2, with 25 bases in between. CDR3 amino acids: CASSGGGRGAKRSKNIQYF. Here the CDR3 DNA reads TGTGCCAGTAGTGGTGGGGGCAGGGGGGCCAAGAGGTCCAAAAACATTCAGTACTTC.

The DNA of the CDR3 is TGCGCCAGCAGCTGGGGCGAGGACGGGCGAAACACAGATACGCAGTATTTT. It translates to CASSWGEDGRNTDTQYF. The rearrangement uses TRBV5-1 and TRBJ2-3; possible D gene TRBD1, 5 bases. Trimming cost V 3 bases and J 2 bases, with 19 bases left between them. Germline CDR1 and CDR2: SGHRS and YFSETQ. The CDR3 runs to 17 residues. Filled out from reference TRBV5-1 and TRBJ2-3, the complete variable domain reads KAGVTQTPRYLIKTRGQQVTLSCSPISGHRSVSWYQQTPGQGLQFLFEYFSETQRNKGNFPGRFSGRQFSNSRSEMNVSTLELGDSALYLCASSWGEDGRNTDTQYFGPGTRLTVL.

This clone is a singleton in its sample. The chain has TRBV2 and TRBJ1-4; 7 bases match TRBD1. The V segment lost 7 bases and the J segment 9 bases; nucleotides outside the gene matches: 5. Germline assignment: CDR1 SNHLY and CDR2 FYNNEI. The CDR3 loop spans 12 amino acids. The CDR3 DNA reads as TGTGCCAGCACCTGGACAGGACAAAAACTGTTTTTT. It codes for CASTWTGQKLFF.

This chain joins TRBV4-2 and TRBJ1-4; 10 positions agree with TRBD1. This CDR3 comprises 15 residues. V lost 4 bases and J lost 5; bases outside the gene matches: 4. Germline V lookup: CDR1 LGHNA, CDR2 YNFKEQ. The CDR3 spells CASSPQGQGNEKLFF. The CDR3, as DNA: TGTGCCAGCAGCCCCCAGGGACAGGGGAATGAAAAACTGTTTTTT.

This chain links TRBV5-1 with TRBJ2-1; weak D call: TRBD2 (5 bases). CDR1 SGHRS and CDR2 YFSETQ come from the germline V gene. Trimming shortened V by 0 bases and J by 4 bases, and 8 bases separated the two germline ends. The CDR3 length is 14 residues. The CDR3 here is CASSLGTAYNEQFF. DNA for the CDR3: TGCGCCAGCAGCTTGGGGACTGCGTACAATGAGCAGTTCTTC.

The chain joins TRBV10-2 to TRBJ2-7, with no clear D. V was pared by 8 bases and J by 6 bases, with 17 bases between. Germline V lookup: CDR1 WSHSY, CDR2 SAAADI. The CDR3 has 13 residues. CDR3 bases: TGCGCCAGCCTCGATCCCGCCTCGGGCGAGCAGTACTTC. The encoded protein is CASLDPASGEQYF.

This clone was seen just once. V usage is TRBV12-5 and J usage is TRBJ1-6, with TRBD1 matching over 9 bases. V lost 5 bases, J lost 10 bases, and 9 bases stayed unmatched. Germline CDR1 reads LGHNT; CDR2 reads FRNRAP. CDR3 length: 15 residues. The CDR3 DNA sequence: TGTGCTAGTGGTCAAGCCGGGACAGGGCTGTCACCCCTCCACTTT. Protein sequence: CASGQAGTGLSPLHF.

A single count supports this clone. The chain employs TRBV5-4 and TRBJ2-2; maybe TRBD1 (5 bases). The germline CDR1 and CDR2 sequences are SGHNT and YYREEE (reference sequence). Trimming stripped 0 bases from V and 4 bases from J, with 10 bases between. This CDR3 spans 15 amino acids. CDR3 amino acids: CASSLDQGGTGELFF. The CDR3 region has the DNA TGTGCCAGCAGCTTGGACCAGGGCGGCACCGGGGAGCTGTTTTTT.

This clone was counted a few times. The chain carries TRBV2 and TRBJ2-2; 8 nucleotides align to TRBD2. After removal of 6 bases from V and 7 bases from J, the junction contained 10 bases not matched to a gene. CDR1 and CDR2 (germline): SNHLY, FYNNEI. The CDR3 contains 15 residues. CDR3 residues: CASRDKRERDGELFF. The CDR3 DNA is TGTGCCAGCAGAGACAAGCGGGAGCGGGACGGGGAGCTGTTTTTT. Combining the CDR3 with reference TRBV2 and TRBJ2-2 gives the whole variable domain EPEVTQTPSHQVTQMGQEVILRCVPISNHLYFYWYRQILGQKVEFLVSFYNNEISEKSEIFDDQFSVERPDGSNFTLKIRSTKLEDSAMYFCASRDKRERDGELFFGEGSRLTVL.

The chain joins TRBV11-2 to TRBJ1-6, with a weak D call TRBD1 (6 bases). The length of the CDR3 is 16 residues. The V gene lost 5 bases and the J gene lost 6 bases, with 17 bases spanning the gap. CDR1 is SGHAT, CDR2 FQNNGV, per germline. This CDR3 reads CASSRRPGQINSPLHF. The CDR3 nucleotides read TGTGCCAGCAGCCGCCGGCCGGGACAAATTAATTCACCCCTCCACTTT. Supplemented by reference TRBV11-2 and TRBJ1-6, the full variable domain reads EAGVAQSPRYKIIEKRQSVAFWCNPISGHATLYWYQQILGQGPKLLIQFQNNGVVDDSQLPKDRFSAERLKGVDSTLKIQPAKLEDSAVYLCASSRRPGQINSPLHFGNGTRLTVT.

The chain combines TRBV29-1 with TRBJ2-3; 8 nucleotides align to TRBD2. The CDR3 totals 13 residues. Trimming at V came to 7 bases and at J to 2 bases, leaving 5 bases not matched to a gene. Germline CDR1 SQVTM, CDR2 ANQGSEA. CDR3 in amino acids: CSASGGHTDTQYF. Here the CDR3 DNA reads TGCAGCGCCTCGGGGGGGCACACAGATACGCAGTATTTT.

V gene TRBV4-2 combines with J gene TRBJ2-7; 10 bases are shared with TRBD1. Germline V gene lookup returns CDR1 LGHNA and CDR2 YNFKEQ. V dropped 1 base and J dropped 4; count of bases not matched to a gene: 4. The CDR3 covers 15 residues. The CDR3 region is CASSQAPGQGYEQYF. CDR3 DNA sequence: TGTGCCAGCAGCCAAGCCCCGGGACAGGGGTACGAGCAGTACTTC.

The rearrangement links TRBV11-2 to TRBJ2-1; 8 nucleotides line up with TRBD2. The CDR3 is 13 residues long. With 5 bases clipped from V and 9 bases from J, the junction kept 6 bases outside the gene matches. The germline CDR1 and CDR2 sequences are SGHAT and FQNNGV. CDR3 residues: CASSGSGGPEQFF. The CDR3 coding sequence is TGTGCCAGCAGCGGAAGCGGGGGACCTGAGCAGTTCTTC.

V is TRBV11-3 and J is TRBJ1-1, with TRBD1 as a possible D gene (6 bases). Germline values: CDR1 SGHNT, CDR2 YENEEA. CDR3 length: 13 amino acids. Trimming removed 5 bases from V and 4 bases from J, with 11 bases in between. CDR3 amino acids: CASSGGAGTEAFF. For the CDR3, the DNA is TGTGCCAGCAGCGGGGGGGCAGGCACTGAAGCTTTCTTT.

This rearrangement joins TRBV19 to TRBJ1-4; TRBD1 agrees at 8 bases. J lost 0 bases, V lost 5 bases, and 8 bases had no gene match. Germline lookup yields CDR1 LNHDA and CDR2 SQIVND (reference sequence). There are 17 residues in the CDR3. This CDR3 reads CASSPGTGAATNEKLFF. The CDR3 bases are TGTGCCAGTAGTCCCGGGACAGGAGCTGCAACTAATGAAAAACTGTTTTTT.

The CDR3 protein is CSAVTDRGLFF. DNA for the CDR3: TGCAGCGCTGTGACAGACCGTGGGCTGTTTTTT. J is TRBJ2-2 and V is TRBV29-1, with D possibly matching TRBD1 (5 bases). Trimming cost V 7 bases and J 13 bases, with 16 bases left between them. The CDR3 is made up of 11 amino acids. Germline CDR1 reads SQVTM; CDR2 reads ANQGSEA.